One sample yielded the 20 T cell receptor beta chains listed below, sequenced in a study of T cells in Graves' hyperthyroidism and ophthalmopathy (dated by TCRdb to between 2017 and 2020). The library relied on multiplex PCR. The sample was run on an Illumina HiSeq 2000. The TCR beta CDR3 regions were amplified from RNA transcripts. A first-round RT-PCR of the TCR CDR3 used the HTBI primer set with the Qiagen OneStep RT-PCR kit. TCRdb trimmed the raw reads at Q25, called clones with MiXCR and kept productive beta chains. A single entry per CDR3 protein holds the most common genes and DNA from its merged rows. This sample holds roughly 500,000 distinct CDR3 sequences; around 13% were observed only once. The ten largest make up more than 4.5% of the sample. The source material was blood. Receptors originate from a woman in her 30s with Graves' hyperthyroidism that later progressed to Graves' ophthalmopathy.

This clonotype was counted ten times or more. J is TRBJ1-3 and V is TRBV19, with a tentative D call TRBD1 (5 bases). The CDR3 consists of 14 residues. Germline assignment: CDR1 LNHDA and CDR2 SQIVND (reference sequence). The V end lost 8 bases, the J end lost 0 bases, and 11 bases lay between the germline ends. CDR3 region: CASDSTFSGNTIYF. CDR3 DNA sequence: TGTGCCAGTGACAGCACCTTCTCTGGAAACACCATATATTTT.

This clonotype has ten or more counts. The genes are TRBV13 and TRBJ2-1; no clear D gene. CDR3 length: 16 amino acids. Germline-derived CDR1 and CDR2 are PRHDT and FYEKMQ (reference sequence). The ends were cut back, 0 bases at V and 3 bases at J, with 12 bases in the middle. The DNA for the CDR3 is TGTGCCAGCAGCTTAGGCCTAGTAGCAGGCTACAATGAGCAGTTCTTC. It is translated as CASSLGLVAGYNEQFF.

This clonotype was found a few times. This rearrangement joins TRBV7-9 to TRBJ2-7, with 11 bases aligning to TRBD1. Trimming took 5 bases from V and 2 from J; bases not matched to a gene: 8. This CDR3 spans 16 amino acids. Germline V lookup: CDR1 SEHNR, CDR2 FQNEAQ (reference sequence). The CDR3 coding sequence is TGTGCCAGCAGCCCCGGGACAGGGGGACCGACCTACGAGCAGTACTTC. Translated: CASSPGTGGPTYEQYF.

The chain carries TRBV6-1 and TRBJ1-1; D is perhaps TRBD1 (6 bases). Trimming pared 7 bases from V and 6 bases from J, leaving 18 bases between. Looked up from germline, CDR1 is MNHNS and CDR2 is SASEGT. The CDR3 is 14 amino acids. The CDR3 coding sequence is TGTGCCAGCAAGGGGGGGGCGCCTTTGGCTGAAGCTTTCTTT. Encoded protein: CASKGGAPLAEAFF.

This clonotype was counted ten times or more. The genes are TRBV19 and TRBJ1-2; D might be TRBD1 (5 bases). This CDR3 region has 13 residues. Germline V gene sequence: CDR1 LNHDA, CDR2 SQIVND (reference sequence). V was cut by 4 bases and J by 2 bases, with 8 bases left in between. CDR3 in DNA: TGTGCCAGTAGTAATCGGGACAACTATGGCTACACCTTC. Protein product: CASSNRDNYGYTF.

At least ten counts were recorded for this clonotype. V is TRBV27 and J is TRBJ1-2; weak D call: TRBD1 (6 bases). Looked up from germline, CDR1 is MNHEY and CDR2 is SMNVEV (reference sequence). V was cut by 3 bases and J by 4 bases, with 12 bases left in between. This CDR3 has 14 amino acids. The CDR3 DNA sequence: TGTGCCAGCAGTTTGTTGGGGGGCGGCTATGGCTACACCTTC. Translation: CASSLLGGGYGYTF.

This clonotype has at least ten counts. The chain joins TRBV7-9 to TRBJ2-7; D call uncertain. Germline loops: CDR1 SEHNR, CDR2 FQNEAQ (reference sequence). The CDR3 consists of 11 residues. V shed 3 bases and J shed 4 bases, with 4 bases lying between them. CDR3 nucleotides: TGTGCCAGCAGCTTTATATACGAGCAGTACTTC. Translation gives CASSFIYEQYF. Variable domain in full (rest from reference TRBV7-9 and TRBJ2-7): DTGVSQNPRHKITKRGQNVTFRCDPISEHNRLYWYRQTLGQGPEFLTYFQNEAQLEKSRLLSDRFSAERPKGSFSTLEIQRTEQGDSAMYLCASSFIYEQYFGPGTRLTVT.

This clonotype was seen a handful of times. This sequence joins TRBV28 and TRBJ2-4; D not resolved. The CDR3 totals 15 residues. Between the trimmed V and J ends, which lost 2 bases and 3 bases, there was a span of 11 bases. Germline lookup yields CDR1 MDHEN and CDR2 SYDVKM. The CDR3 region is CASSLLTPGKNIQYF. CDR3 in DNA: TGTGCCAGCAGTTTACTTACACCAGGCAAAAACATTCAGTACTTC.

V gene TRBV19 combines with J gene TRBJ2-5; 8 bases are a match to TRBD1. This CDR3 has 13 residues. The V and J ends lost 5 bases and 5 bases, in that order; junction bases with no gene match: 4. Per germline, CDR1 LNHDA and CDR2 SQIVND (reference sequence). CDR3 in DNA: TGTGCCAGTAGTGGACAGGGTAGTGAGACCCAGTACTTC. It encodes CASSGQGSETQYF. The complete variable domain, with remaining parts taken from reference TRBV19 and TRBJ2-5, reads DGGITQSPKYLFRKEGQNVTLSCEQNLNHDAMYWYRQDPGQGLRLIYYSQIVNDFQKGDIAEGYSVSREKKESFPLTVTSAQKNPTAFYLCASSGQGSETQYFGPGTRLLVL.

This clonotype was counted many times. The CDR3 here is CAWPSYGYTF. The CDR3, as DNA: TGTGCCTGGCCGTCATATGGCTACACCTTC. The chain recombines TRBV30 with TRBJ1-2; no definite D call. Germline-derived CDR1 and CDR2 are GTSNPN and SVGIG (reference sequence). The V and J ends lost 5 bases and 5 bases respectively, with 6 bases between them. The CDR3 is made up of 10 amino acids. The whole variable domain, filled in from reference TRBV30 and TRBJ1-2, reads SQTIHQWPATLVQPVGSPLSLECTVEGTSNPNLYWYRQAAGRGLQLLFYSVGIGQISSEVPQNLSASRPQDRQFILSSKKLLLSDSGFYLCAWPSYGYTFGSGTRLTVV.

This clonotype was seen ten or more times. This rearrangement joins TRBV11-1 to TRBJ2-7; the match to TRBD1 covers 9 bases. From germline, CDR1 is SGHAT and CDR2 FQDESV (reference sequence). CDR3 length: 13 amino acids. J gave up 9 bases and V 5 bases, and 8 bases lay outside the gene matches. The CDR3 reads CASSIAIQGAQYF. DNA of the CDR3: TGTGCCAGCAGCATCGCAATACAGGGGGCGCAGTACTTC.

This clonotype has a count of ten or more. DNA for the CDR3: TGTGCCAGCAGGCTAGACTCGGATACGCAGTATTTT. This translates into CASRLDSDTQYF. The chain has TRBV6-2 or TRBV6-3 and TRBJ2-3, with D unresolved. The V gene lost 6 bases and the J gene lost 6 bases, with 10 bases spanning the gap. This CDR3 spans 12 amino acids. In germline, CDR1 is MNHEY, CDR2 SVGEGT.

This clonotype was detected ten times or more. The V gene is TRBV7-9, the J gene TRBJ2-5; D possibly corresponds to TRBD1 (5 bases). Trimming cost V 0 bases and J 5 bases, with 10 bases left between them. CDR3 size: 14 residues. Germline-derived CDR1 and CDR2 are SEHNR and FQNEAQ (reference sequence). Here the CDR3 reads CASSLAAGMETQYF. The CDR3 coding sequence is TGTGCCAGCAGCTTAGCGGCAGGGATGGAGACCCAGTACTTC.

This clonotype was seen at least ten times. The chain carries TRBV4-1 and TRBJ2-3; 7 bases map to TRBD1. In germline, CDR1 is MGHRA, CDR2 YSYEKL. There are 15 residues in the CDR3. The V segment lost 4 bases and the J segment 0 bases; nucleotides outside the gene matches: 4. The CDR3: CASSPRDSSTDTQYF. As DNA, the CDR3 is TGCGCCAGCAGCCCCCGGGACAGCAGCACAGATACGCAGTATTTT.

This clonotype was counted at least ten times. V gene TRBV28 combines with J gene TRBJ1-2; D call uncertain. CDR1 and CDR2 from the germline V gene are MDHEN and SYDVKM. This CDR3 spans 14 amino acids. The germline V and J ends were trimmed by 3 bases and 4 bases, with 12 bases remaining between them. For the CDR3, the DNA is TGTGCCAGCAGTTTTGGAGGGATCCCCTATGGCTACACCTTC. Protein product: CASSFGGIPYGYTF.

Regarding this clonotype: Mismatch with germline at one junction end may stem from a read error. The chain couples TRBV5-1 to TRBJ1-5; 10 bases are shared with TRBD1. This CDR3 has 15 residues. CDR1 is SGHRS and CDR2 is YFSETQ in the germline V gene. CDR3 amino acids: CASSLGGTGDQPEHF. Written as DNA, the CDR3 is TGCGCCAGCAGCTTGGGCGGGACAGGGGATCAGCCCGAGCATTTT.

This clonotype was recorded many times. The rearrangement joins TRBV24-1 to TRBJ2-7, with D possibly matching TRBD1 (6 bases). The CDR3 runs 15 residues. V lost 3 bases, J lost 3 bases, and 14 bases lay in between. CDR1 and CDR2 from the germline V gene are KGHDR and SFDVKD. As DNA, the CDR3 is TGTGCCACCAGTGATGCGACAGGAAAAAACTACGAGCAGTACTTC. Protein sequence: CATSDATGKNYEQYF.

This clonotype came up many times. J is TRBJ2-1 and V is TRBV9; 8 bases are a match to TRBD2. V gave up 0 bases and J gave up 7 bases; unmatched junction bases: 9. Germline V gene sequence: CDR1 SGDLS, CDR2 YYNGEE. The CDR3 is 16 residues long. The CDR3 protein is CASSVAWAGGMNEQFF. CDR3 sequence (DNA): TGTGCCAGCAGCGTAGCCTGGGCGGGAGGAATGAATGAGCAGTTCTTC.

This clonotype was observed many times. V usage is TRBV12-3 or TRBV12-4 and J usage is TRBJ2-5; D tentatively reads TRBD1 or TRBD2 (7 bases each). Trimming removed 3 bases from V and 5 bases from J, with 16 bases in between. The CDR3 is 15 amino acids. CDR3 protein: CASSLPDREGETQYF. The CDR3 DNA follows: TGTGCCAGCAGTTTGCCTGACAGGGAGGGGGAGACCCAGTACTTC.

This clonotype has a count of ten or more. J is TRBJ2-7 and V is TRBV2; maybe TRBD1 (5 bases). Trimming stripped 2 bases from V and 7 bases from J, with 12 bases between. The CDR3 is 13 residues long. In germline, CDR1 is SNHLY, CDR2 FYNNEI. CDR3 amino acids: CASSETQGWEQYF. DNA for the CDR3: TGTGCCAGCAGTGAAACCCAGGGTTGGGAGCAGTACTTC. Looking up the rest from reference TRBV2 and TRBJ2-7 gives the full variable domain: EPEVTQTPSHQVTQMGQEVILRCVPISNHLYFYWYRQILGQKVEFLVSFYNNEISEKSEIFDDQFSVERPDGSNFTLKIRSTKLEDSAMYFCASSETQGWEQYFGPGTRLTVT.